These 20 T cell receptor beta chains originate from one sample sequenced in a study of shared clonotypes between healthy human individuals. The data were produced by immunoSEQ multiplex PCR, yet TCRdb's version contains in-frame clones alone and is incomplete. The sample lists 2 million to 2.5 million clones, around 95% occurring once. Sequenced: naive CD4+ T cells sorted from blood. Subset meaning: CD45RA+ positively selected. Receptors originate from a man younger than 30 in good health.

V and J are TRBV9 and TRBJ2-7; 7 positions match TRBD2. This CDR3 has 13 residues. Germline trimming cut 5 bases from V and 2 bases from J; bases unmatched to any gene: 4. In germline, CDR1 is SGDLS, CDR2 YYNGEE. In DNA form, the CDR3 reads TGTGCCAGCAGTACCGGGACTACCTACGAGCAGTACTTC. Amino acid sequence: CASSTGTTYEQYF.

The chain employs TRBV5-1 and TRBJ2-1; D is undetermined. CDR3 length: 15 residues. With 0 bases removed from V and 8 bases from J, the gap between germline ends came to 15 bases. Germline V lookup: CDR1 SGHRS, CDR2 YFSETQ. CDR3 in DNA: TGCGCCAGCAGCTTGGAGGTAGGGTTCAGCGATGAGCAGTTCTTC. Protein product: CASSLEVGFSDEQFF.

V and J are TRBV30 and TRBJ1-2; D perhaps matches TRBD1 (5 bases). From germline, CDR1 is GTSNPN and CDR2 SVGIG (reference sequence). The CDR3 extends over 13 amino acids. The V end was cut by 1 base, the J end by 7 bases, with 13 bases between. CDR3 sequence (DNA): TGTGCCTGGAGTGGAGGCGGGGGAAGTGGCTACACCTTC. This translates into CAWSGGGGSGYTF.

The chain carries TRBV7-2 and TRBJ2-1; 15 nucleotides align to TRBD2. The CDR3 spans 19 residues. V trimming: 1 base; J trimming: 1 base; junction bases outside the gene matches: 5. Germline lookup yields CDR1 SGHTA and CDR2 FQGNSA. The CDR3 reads CASSLEPGTSGGSYNEQFF. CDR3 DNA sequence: TGTGCCAGCAGCTTAGAGCCCGGGACTAGCGGGGGGTCCTACAATGAGCAGTTCTTC.

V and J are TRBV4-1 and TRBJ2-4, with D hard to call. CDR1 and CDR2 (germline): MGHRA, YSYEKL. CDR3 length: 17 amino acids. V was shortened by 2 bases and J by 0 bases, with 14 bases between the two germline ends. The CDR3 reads CASSQYQLNQAKNIQYF. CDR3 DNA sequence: TGCGCCAGCAGCCAATACCAGCTTAATCAAGCCAAAAACATTCAGTACTTC.

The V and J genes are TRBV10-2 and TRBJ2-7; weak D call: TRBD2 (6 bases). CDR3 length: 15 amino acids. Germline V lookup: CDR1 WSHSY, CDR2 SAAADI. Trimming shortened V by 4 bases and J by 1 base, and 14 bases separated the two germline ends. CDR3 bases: TGCGCCAGCAGTGGGTTTGGGGGGAGATCCTACGAGCAGTACTTC. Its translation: CASSGFGGRSYEQYF.

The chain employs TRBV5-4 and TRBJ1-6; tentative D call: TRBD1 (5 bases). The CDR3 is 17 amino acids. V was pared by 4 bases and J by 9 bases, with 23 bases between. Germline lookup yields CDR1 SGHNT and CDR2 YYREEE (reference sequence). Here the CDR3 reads CASSLDTMTEVRSPLHF. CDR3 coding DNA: TGTGCCAGCAGCCTCGATACCATGACAGAAGTCCGTTCACCCCTCCACTTT.

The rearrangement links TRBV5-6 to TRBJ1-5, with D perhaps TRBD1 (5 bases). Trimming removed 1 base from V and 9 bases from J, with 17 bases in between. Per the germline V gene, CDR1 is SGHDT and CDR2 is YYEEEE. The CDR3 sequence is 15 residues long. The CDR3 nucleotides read TGTGCCAGCAGCTTGTACGGGACCGTCCCTAGGCCCCAGCATTTT. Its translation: CASSLYGTVPRPQHF. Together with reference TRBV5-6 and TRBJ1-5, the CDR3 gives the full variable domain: DAGVTQSPTHLIKTRGQQVTLRCSPKSGHDTVSWYQQALGQGPQFIFQYYEEEERQRGNFPDRFSGHQFPNYSSELNVNALLLGDSALYLCASSLYGTVPRPQHFGDGTRLSIL.

CDR3 DNA: TGCGCCAGCAGCCGTGAACAGGGGGCTCGAACTGAAGCTTTCTTT. This gives the protein CASSREQGARTEAFF. J is TRBJ1-1 and V is TRBV4-3, with 9 positions matching TRBD1. The germline gives CDR1 LGHNA, CDR2 YSLEER. The CDR3 has 15 residues. The trim removed 4 bases at V and 5 bases at J, leaving 8 bases unmatched.

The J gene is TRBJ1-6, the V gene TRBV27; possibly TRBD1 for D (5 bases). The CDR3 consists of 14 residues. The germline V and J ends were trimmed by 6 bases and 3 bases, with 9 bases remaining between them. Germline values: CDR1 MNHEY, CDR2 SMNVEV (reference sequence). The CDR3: CASRGGNYNSPLHF. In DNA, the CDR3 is TGTGCCAGCAGGGGGGGAAACTATAATTCACCCCTCCACTTT.

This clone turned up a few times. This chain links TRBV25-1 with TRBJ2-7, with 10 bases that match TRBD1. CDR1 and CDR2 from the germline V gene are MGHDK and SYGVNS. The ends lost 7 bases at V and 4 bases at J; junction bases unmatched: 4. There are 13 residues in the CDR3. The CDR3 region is CASTRTGGYEQYF. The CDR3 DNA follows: TGTGCCAGCACCCGGACAGGGGGGTACGAGCAGTACTTC.

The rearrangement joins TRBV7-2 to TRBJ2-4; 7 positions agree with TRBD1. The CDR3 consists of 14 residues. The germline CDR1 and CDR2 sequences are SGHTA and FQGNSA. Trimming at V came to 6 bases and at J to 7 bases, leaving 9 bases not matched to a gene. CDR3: CASRSTGVLNIQYF. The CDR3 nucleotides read TGTGCCAGCAGATCAACAGGGGTTTTGAACATTCAGTACTTC.

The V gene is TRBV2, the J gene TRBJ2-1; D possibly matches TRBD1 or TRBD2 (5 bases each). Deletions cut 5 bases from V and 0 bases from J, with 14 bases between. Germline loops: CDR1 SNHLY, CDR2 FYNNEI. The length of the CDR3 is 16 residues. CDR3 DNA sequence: TGTGCCAGCAGTCCTCCGGGACGCAGCTCCTACAATGAGCAGTTCTTC. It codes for CASSPPGRSSYNEQFF.

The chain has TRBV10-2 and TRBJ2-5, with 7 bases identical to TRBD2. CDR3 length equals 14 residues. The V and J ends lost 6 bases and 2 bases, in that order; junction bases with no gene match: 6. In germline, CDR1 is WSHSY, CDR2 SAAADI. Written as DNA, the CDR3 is TGCGCCAGCAGCCTTAGCGGGCGGCAAGAGACCCAGTACTTC. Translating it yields CASSLSGRQETQYF.

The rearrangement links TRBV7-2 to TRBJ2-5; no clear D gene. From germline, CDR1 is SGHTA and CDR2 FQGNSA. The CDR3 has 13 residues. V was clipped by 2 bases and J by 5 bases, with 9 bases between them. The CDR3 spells CASSLKYGETQYF. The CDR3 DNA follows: TGTGCCAGCAGCTTAAAGTACGGGGAGACCCAGTACTTC.

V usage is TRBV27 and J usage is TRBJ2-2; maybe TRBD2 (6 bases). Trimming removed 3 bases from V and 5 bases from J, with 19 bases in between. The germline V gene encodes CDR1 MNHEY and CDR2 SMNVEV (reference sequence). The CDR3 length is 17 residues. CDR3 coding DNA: TGTGCCAGCAGTTTTCCTCGGGAAGCGGGTCGGACCGGGGAGCTGTTTTTT. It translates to CASSFPREAGRTGELFF.

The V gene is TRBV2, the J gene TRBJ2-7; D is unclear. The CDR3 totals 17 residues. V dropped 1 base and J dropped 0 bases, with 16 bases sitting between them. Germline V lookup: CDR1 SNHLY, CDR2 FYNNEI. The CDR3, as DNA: TGTGCCAGCAGTGAAGAATACGTGGTCTCCCGCTCCTACGAGCAGTACTTC. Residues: CASSEEYVVSRSYEQYF. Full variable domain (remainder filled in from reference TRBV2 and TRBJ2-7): EPEVTQTPSHQVTQMGQEVILRCVPISNHLYFYWYRQILGQKVEFLVSFYNNEISEKSEIFDDQFSVERPDGSNFTLKIRSTKLEDSAMYFCASSEEYVVSRSYEQYFGPGTRLTVT.

The CDR3 sequence is CASSQGGRGSGYTF. The CDR3 DNA reads TGCGCCAGCAGCCAAGGAGGGCGCGGGAGTGGCTACACCTTC. The genes are TRBV4-1 and TRBJ1-2; D is uncertain. Germline V gives CDR1 MGHRA, CDR2 YSYEKL. The CDR3 extends over 14 amino acids. V gave up 1 base and J gave up 7 bases, with 13 bases separating them.

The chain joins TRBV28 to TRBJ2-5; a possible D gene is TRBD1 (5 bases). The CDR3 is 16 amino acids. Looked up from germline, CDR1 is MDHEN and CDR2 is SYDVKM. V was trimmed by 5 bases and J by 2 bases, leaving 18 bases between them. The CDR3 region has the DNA TGTGCCAGCAGTCCTCCTGGTACAGGACAACAAGAGACCCAGTACTTC. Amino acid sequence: CASSPPGTGQQETQYF.

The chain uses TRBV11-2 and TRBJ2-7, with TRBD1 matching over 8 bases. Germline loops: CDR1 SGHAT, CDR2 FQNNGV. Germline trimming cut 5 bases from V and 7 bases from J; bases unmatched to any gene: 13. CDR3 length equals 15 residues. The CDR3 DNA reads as TGTGCCAGCAGCCTGACCGGGACAGGCCTCGCTGAGCAGTACTTC. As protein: CASSLTGTGLAEQYF.